This entry lists 26 T cell receptor beta chains sequenced from one sample in a study of blood T cell repertoires in COVID-19. Libraries were prepared by immunoSEQ multiplex PCR; TCRdb keeps only in-frame clonotypes and omits some of them. The profile shows about 120,000 clones, about 89% of them singletons. Sequences were obtained from peripheral blood. The receptors shown here come from a human donor with acute or convalescent COVID-19. The donor label of this sample is uncertain.

The genes are TRBV5-4 and TRBJ2-7; 11 bases are shared with TRBD2. The CDR3 has 16 amino acids. Germline-derived CDR1 and CDR2 are SGHNT and YYREEE (reference sequence). V shed 3 bases and J 1 base; nucleotides not matched to a gene: 6. As DNA, the CDR3 is TGTGCCAGCAGCTACCGTCGACTAGCGGGGTCCTACGAGCAGTACTTC. Translation gives CASSYRRLAGSYEQYF.

The chain joins TRBV5-4 to TRBJ1-6, with a tentative D call TRBD1 (6 bases). The CDR3 length is 13 residues. CDR1 and CDR2 (germline): SGHNT, YYREEE (reference sequence). V was trimmed by 6 bases and J by 9 bases, leaving 13 bases between them. CDR3 residues: CASTTGLGSPLHF. The CDR3, as DNA: TGTGCCAGCACCACAGGGTTGGGTTCACCCCTCCACTTT.

This clone was detected only once. This chain links TRBV19 with TRBJ1-2; tentative D call: TRBD1 (5 bases). Trimming shortened V by 5 bases and J by 5 bases, and 18 bases separated the two germline ends. In germline, CDR1 is LNHDA, CDR2 SQIVND (reference sequence). The CDR3 is 15 residues long. CDR3 residues: CASSLGGRREYGYTF. CDR3 coding DNA: TGTGCCAGTAGTCTGGGCGGACGCAGGGAATATGGCTACACCTTC.

This clone appeared a single time. The chain employs TRBV28 and TRBJ2-7, with D possibly matching TRBD2 (5 bases). This CDR3 has 16 amino acids. V lost 6 bases, J lost 2 bases, and 20 bases lay in between. Looked up from germline, CDR1 is MDHEN and CDR2 is SYDVKM. CDR3 nucleotide sequence: TGTGCCAGCAGCCCTCAATACAGCGTAGCGACCTACGAGCAGTACTTC. Translating it yields CASSPQYSVATYEQYF. Variable domain in full (rest from reference TRBV28 and TRBJ2-7): DVKVTQSSRYLVKRTGEKVFLECVQDMDHENMFWYRQDPGLGLRLIYFSYDVKMKEKGDIPEGYSVSREKKERFSLILESASTNQTSMYLCASSPQYSVATYEQYFGPGTRLTVT.

The CDR3 coding sequence is TGCGCCAGCAGCGTAGGGACAGGTGGTGGCTACACCTTC. The encoded protein is CASSVGTGGGYTF. The rearrangement links TRBV4-3 to TRBJ1-2; 8 nucleotides agree with TRBD1. The length of the CDR3 is 13 residues. Per germline, CDR1 LGHNA and CDR2 YSLEER. V shed 5 bases, J shed 7 bases, and the junction held 6 bases outside the gene matches.

The chain links TRBV7-9 to TRBJ1-1; the D is unclear. The CDR3 has 11 residues. Germline CDR1 reads SEHNR; CDR2 reads FQNEAQ (reference sequence). The germline V and J ends were trimmed by 7 bases and 5 bases, with 8 bases remaining between them. The CDR3 bases are TGTGCCAGCACCGAGAAGACTGAAGCTTTCTTT. Encoded protein: CASTEKTEAFF.

This clone came up once. The rearrangement uses TRBV2 and TRBJ2-5; D is unresolved. V shed 6 bases and J shed 2 bases, with 7 bases lying between them. Germline V gene data show CDR1 as SNHLY and CDR2 as FYNNEI. The length of the CDR3 is 12 residues. CDR3 sequence (DNA): TGTGCCAGCAGACTACAACAAGAGACCCAGTACTTC. Protein: CASRLQQETQYF.

The chain carries TRBV5-4 and TRBJ2-7, with a weak D call TRBD1 (6 bases). This CDR3 comprises 13 residues. Trimming stripped 7 bases from V and 2 bases from J, with 13 bases between. In germline, CDR1 is SGHNT, CDR2 YYREEE (reference sequence). CDR3 in DNA: TGTGCCAGCCACAGGGAGAGCGCCTACGAGCAGTACTTC. Translated, it gives CASHRESAYEQYF.

This chain links TRBV28 with TRBJ2-7; TRBD1 matches at 8 bases. The germline V gene has CDR1 MDHEN and CDR2 SYDVKM. Germline trimming cut 10 bases from V and 0 bases from J; bases unmatched to any gene: 2. This CDR3 contains 12 residues. CDR3 protein: CATDRGSYEQYF. The CDR3 DNA reads as TGTGCCACCGACAGGGGCTCCTACGAGCAGTACTTC.

This chain links TRBV5-1 with TRBJ1-6; 9 nucleotides agree with TRBD1. J was trimmed by 9 bases and V by 0 bases; bases with no gene match: 7. This CDR3 is built from 16 residues. CDR1 is SGHRS, CDR2 YFSETQ, per germline. The CDR3: CASSLAQGTGSSPLHF. The DNA of the CDR3 is TGCGCCAGCAGCTTGGCCCAGGGGACAGGGAGTTCACCCCTCCACTTT. Drawing the rest from reference TRBV5-1 and TRBJ1-6, the complete variable domain is KAGVTQTPRYLIKTRGQQVTLSCSPISGHRSVSWYQQTPGQGLQFLFEYFSETQRNKGNFPGRFSGRQFSNSRSEMNVSTLELGDSALYLCASSLAQGTGSSPLHFGNGTRLTVT.

The J gene is TRBJ2-3, the V gene TRBV4-1; possibly TRBD1 for D (5 bases). Germline loops: CDR1 MGHRA, CDR2 YSYEKL. The CDR3 has 16 residues. V was clipped by 0 bases and J by 1 base, with 11 bases between them. The CDR3 sequence is CASSQEAGWGTDTQYF. CDR3 in DNA: TGCGCCAGCAGCCAAGAGGCAGGGTGGGGCACAGATACGCAGTATTTT.

V and J are TRBV28 and TRBJ1-2; weak D call: TRBD1 (6 bases). Trimming removed 2 bases from V and 8 bases from J, with 18 bases in between. From germline, CDR1 is MDHEN and CDR2 SYDVKM. The CDR3 consists of 15 residues. CDR3 nucleotides: TGTGCCAGCAGTTTAAGAGGTGGGGGGGCAAGAGGCTACACCTTC. Amino acid sequence: CASSLRGGGARGYTF.

The chain recombines TRBV18 with TRBJ1-1; D might be TRBD1 (5 bases). The V end was cut by 1 base, the J end by 5 bases, with 11 bases between. The CDR3 length is 14 residues. Germline CDR1 KGHSH, CDR2 LQKENI. The CDR3 DNA is TGTGCCAGCTCACCACAGGGGATAATTACTGAAGCTTTCTTT. Residues: CASSPQGIITEAFF.

This chain joins TRBV7-3 and TRBJ2-1; D perhaps matches TRBD2 (5 bases). The CDR3 is made up of 14 amino acids. Trimming removed 4 bases from V and 6 bases from J, with 13 bases in between. Germline CDR1 reads SGHTA; CDR2 reads FQGTGA. Written as DNA, the CDR3 is TGTGCCAGCAGCTCCTCCCTAAGCGGCAATGAGCAGTTCTTC. Its translation: CASSSSLSGNEQFF.

The V call is TRBV7-6, the J call TRBJ2-1; D call uncertain. Trimming removed 5 bases from V and 0 bases from J, with 14 bases in between. The V gene's germline CDR1 is SGHVS and CDR2 FNYEAQ. The CDR3 totals 16 residues. The DNA of the CDR3 is TGTGCCAGCAGCCAACTCCTAGATATCTCCTACAATGAGCAGTTCTTC. Its translation is CASSQLLDISYNEQFF. The full variable domain, completed using reference TRBV7-6 and TRBJ2-1, is GAGVSQSPRYKVTKRGQDVALRCDPISGHVSLYWYRQALGQGPEFLTYFNYEAQQDKSGLPNDRFSAERPEGSISTLTIQRTEQRDSAMYRCASSQLLDISYNEQFFGPGTRLTVL.

The chain carries TRBV6-6 and TRBJ2-2, with TRBD1 matching over 10 bases. CDR1 is MNHNY, CDR2 SVGAGI, per germline (reference sequence). The CDR3 runs to 15 residues. V shed 7 bases and J 5 bases; nucleotides not matched to a gene: 7. The CDR3 nucleotides read TGTGCCAGCATCCCGGACAGGGGGGAAACCGGGGAGCTGTTTTTT. Translating gives CASIPDRGETGELFF.

This rearrangement joins TRBV28 to TRBJ1-5, with 9 bases aligning to TRBD1. With V trimmed by 5 bases and J by 5 bases, 7 bases remained unmatched. This CDR3 spans 15 amino acids. The V gene's germline CDR1 is MDHEN and CDR2 SYDVKM. The CDR3 protein is CASSPGTGLHQPQHF. The CDR3 DNA reads as TGTGCCAGCAGTCCAGGGACAGGGCTACATCAGCCCCAGCATTTT.

This chain links TRBV28 with TRBJ1-4; D is possibly TRBD1 (5 bases). The CDR3 extends over 14 amino acids. Looked up from germline, CDR1 is MDHEN and CDR2 is SYDVKM. Trimming removed 5 bases from V and 8 bases from J, with 15 bases in between. CDR3 region: CASSLHSDSEKLFF. The CDR3 DNA sequence: TGTGCCAGCAGTCTTCACAGTGACAGCGAAAAACTGTTTTTT.

This chain uses TRBV12-3 or TRBV12-4 with TRBJ2-7; no definite D call. This CDR3 comprises 13 residues. Trimming took 3 bases from V and 0 from J, leaving 6 bases between them. The CDR3 loop is CASSFYGSYEQYF. CDR3 bases: TGTGCCAGCAGTTTTTACGGCTCCTACGAGCAGTACTTC.

The chain joins TRBV28 to TRBJ1-1; D possibly corresponds to TRBD1 (5 bases). CDR1 and CDR2 from the germline V gene are MDHEN and SYDVKM. V lost 0 bases, J lost 1 base, and 21 bases lay in between. This CDR3 has 19 amino acids. CDR3 loop: CASSLWGGELGTGNTEAFF. The DNA of the CDR3 is TGTGCCAGCAGTTTATGGGGGGGGGAGTTGGGAACAGGGAACACTGAAGCTTTCTTT. Full variable domain (rest looked up from reference TRBV28 and TRBJ1-1): DVKVTQSSRYLVKRTGEKVFLECVQDMDHENMFWYRQDPGLGLRLIYFSYDVKMKEKGDIPEGYSVSREKKERFSLILESASTNQTSMYLCASSLWGGELGTGNTEAFFGQGTRLTVV.

CDR3 nucleotides: TGCAGTGCTAAACAGAACTATGGCTACACCTTC. This encodes CSAKQNYGYTF. This sequence joins TRBV20-1 and TRBJ1-2; no clear D. Between the trimmed V and J ends, which lost 4 bases and 2 bases, there was a span of 5 bases. Germline CDR1 DFQATT, CDR2 SNEGSKA (reference sequence). The CDR3 spans 11 residues.

V is TRBV11-1 and J is TRBJ2-7; 12 bases line up with TRBD2. The length of the CDR3 is 16 residues. The V gene end was trimmed by 5 bases and the J gene end by 3 bases; junction bases not matched to a gene: 8. Germline CDR1 SGHAT, CDR2 FQDESV (reference sequence). The chain's CDR3 is CASSKLAGGGFYEQYF. CDR3 coding DNA: TGTGCCAGCAGCAAACTAGCGGGAGGTGGTTTCTACGAGCAGTACTTC.

The V gene is TRBV5-1, the J gene TRBJ2-1; 7 bases map to TRBD2. Germline CDR1 is SGHRS and CDR2 is YFSETQ. After removal of 2 bases from V and 2 bases from J, the junction contained 7 bases not matched to a gene. CDR3 length: 16 residues. The CDR3 loop is CASSLIGGRAYNEQFF. In DNA, the CDR3 is TGCGCCAGCAGCTTAATCGGCGGGAGAGCCTACAATGAGCAGTTCTTC.

The CDR3 here is CSVEEGGSYGETQYF. Written as DNA, the CDR3 is TGCAGCGTTGAAGAGGGGGGATCGTATGGAGAGACCCAGTACTTC. The chain joins TRBV29-1 to TRBJ2-5, with a possible D match to TRBD2 (6 bases). The CDR3 sequence is 15 residues long. Per germline, CDR1 SQVTM and CDR2 ANQGSEA. V shed 0 bases and J shed 4 bases, with 15 bases lying between them.

V is TRBV19 and J is TRBJ1-5, with 9 nucleotides matching TRBD1. Looked up from germline, CDR1 is LNHDA and CDR2 is SQIVND (reference sequence). With V trimmed by 5 bases and J by 0 bases, 14 bases remained unmatched. The CDR3 has 19 residues. The CDR3: CASSPDRGSTLYSNQPQHF. CDR3 DNA sequence: TGTGCCAGTAGTCCTGACAGGGGGTCAACTCTTTATAGCAATCAGCCCCAGCATTTT.

The CDR3 DNA reads as TGTGCCAGCAGCTTAGGGACTAGCGCCTGGTATGAGCAGTTCTTC. Amino acids: CASSLGTSAWYEQFF. The rearrangement uses TRBV11-2 and TRBJ2-1, with 9 bases identical to TRBD2. V gave up 1 base and J gave up 8 bases; unmatched junction bases: 6. The CDR3 is 15 residues long. Germline CDR1 reads SGHAT; CDR2 reads FQNNGV. The whole variable domain, filled in from reference TRBV11-2 and TRBJ2-1, reads EAGVAQSPRYKIIEKRQSVAFWCNPISGHATLYWYQQILGQGPKLLIQFQNNGVVDDSQLPKDRFSAERLKGVDSTLKIQPAKLEDSAVYLCASSLGTSAWYEQFFGPGTRLTVL.